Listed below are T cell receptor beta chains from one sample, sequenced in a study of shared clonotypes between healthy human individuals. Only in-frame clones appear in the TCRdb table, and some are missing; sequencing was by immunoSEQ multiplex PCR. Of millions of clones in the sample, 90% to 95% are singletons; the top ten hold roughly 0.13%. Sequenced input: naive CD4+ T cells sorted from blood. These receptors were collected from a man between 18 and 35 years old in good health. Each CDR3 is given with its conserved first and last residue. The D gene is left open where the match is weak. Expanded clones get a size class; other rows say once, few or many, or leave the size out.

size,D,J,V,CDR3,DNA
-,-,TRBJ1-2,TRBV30,CAWRINYGYTF,TGTGCCTGGAGGATAAACTATGGCTACACCTTC
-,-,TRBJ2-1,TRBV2,CASKEVSGNHNEQFF,TGTGCCAGCAAGGAGGTTAGTGGGAATCACAATGAGCAGTTCTTC
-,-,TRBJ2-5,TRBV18,CASSLVGKQETQYF,TGTGCCAGCTCACTCGTCGGGAAACAAGAGACCCAGTACTTC
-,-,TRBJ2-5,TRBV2,CASTYGTPSGAQYF,TGTGCCAGCACCTACGGGACTCCAAGTGGGGCCCAGTACTTC
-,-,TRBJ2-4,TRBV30,CAWTVLGNIQYF,TGTGCCTGGACGGTTTTGGGAAACATTCAGTACTTC
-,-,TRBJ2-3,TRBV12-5,CASGLGDTQYF,TGTGCTAGTGGTTTAGGGGATACGCAGTATTTT
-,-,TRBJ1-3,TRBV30,CAWSVLDPGNTIYF,TGTGCCTGGAGTGTACTTGATCCTGGAAACACCATATATTTT
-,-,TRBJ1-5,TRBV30,CAWSVKQGRIQPQHF,TGTGCCTGGAGTGTAAAGCAGGGGAGAATTCAGCCCCAGCATTTT
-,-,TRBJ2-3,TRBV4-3,CASSQEYVRTDTQYF,TGCGCCAGCAGCCAAGAGTATGTGCGCACAGATACGCAGTATTTT
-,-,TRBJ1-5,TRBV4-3,CASSPSYGNSNQPQHF,TGCGCCAGCAGCCCTTCCTATGGGAATAGCAATCAGCCCCAGCATTTT
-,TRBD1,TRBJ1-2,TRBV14,CASSQGTGVNYGYTF,TGTGCCAGCAGCCAAGGAACAGGGGTAAACTATGGCTACACCTTC
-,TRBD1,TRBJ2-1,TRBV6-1,CASSEYLQGAHNEQFF,TGTGCCAGCAGTGAATATTTACAGGGGGCCCACAATGAGCAGTTCTTC
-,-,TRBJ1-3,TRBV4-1,CASSQAGRGGGNTIYF,TGCGCCAGCAGCCAAGCGGGTAGGGGTGGTGGAAACACCATATATTTT
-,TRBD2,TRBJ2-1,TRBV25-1,CASSEFGGGVSYNEQFF,TGTGCCAGCAGTGAATTCGGCGGGGGGGTCTCCTACAATGAGCAGTTCTTC
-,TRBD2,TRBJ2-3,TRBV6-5,CAVETSGSTDTQYF,TGTGCCGTCGAAACTAGCGGGAGCACAGATACGCAGTATTTT
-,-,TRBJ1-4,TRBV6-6,CASRTDGLSNEKLFF,TGTGCCAGCAGGACAGACGGGCTGTCTAATGAAAAACTGTTTTTT
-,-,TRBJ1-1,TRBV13,CASSLPGSREFNTEAFF,TGTGCCAGCAGCTTACCCGGATCCCGGGAATTTAACACTGAAGCTTTCTTT
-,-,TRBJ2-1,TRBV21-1,CASSKLYSGRTGSLQFF,TGTGCCAGCAGCAAACTGTACAGCGGGCGAACCGGGAGTTTGCAGTTCTTC
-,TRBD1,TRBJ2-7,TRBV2,CASSGEGQGVSSYEQYF,TGTGCCAGCAGTGGAGAGGGACAGGGAGTGAGTTCCTACGAGCAGTACTTC
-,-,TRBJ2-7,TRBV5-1,CASSLGTSVSYEQYF,TGCGCCAGCAGCTTGGGAACTAGTGTTTCCTACGAGCAGTACTTC
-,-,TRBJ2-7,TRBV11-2,CASSLELGVYEQYF,TGTGCCAGCAGCTTAGAACTAGGGGTCTACGAGCAGTACTTC
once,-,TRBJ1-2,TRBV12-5,CVTNRVGYGYTF,TGTGTTACGAACAGGGTGGGGTATGGCTACACCTTC
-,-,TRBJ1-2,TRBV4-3,CASSQEFTANYGYTF,TGCGCCAGCAGCCAAGAGTTCACCGCAAACTATGGCTACACCTTC
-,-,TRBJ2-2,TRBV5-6,CASSLEGIATGELFF,TGTGCCAGCAGCTTGGAAGGAATAGCCACCGGGGAGCTGTTTTTT
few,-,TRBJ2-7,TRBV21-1,CASSKARRYEQYF,TGTGCCAGCAGCAAAGCCCGCCGCTACGAGCAGTACTTC
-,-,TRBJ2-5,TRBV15,CATSGRPPAQETQYF,TGTGCCACCAGCGGCCGACCCCCGGCTCAAGAGACCCAGTACTTC
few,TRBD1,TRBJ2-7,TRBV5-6,CASSLMLAVDRARYEQYF,TGTGCCAGCAGCTTGATGCTGGCGGTGGACAGGGCTAGGTACGAGCAGTACTTC
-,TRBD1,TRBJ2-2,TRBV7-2,CASQQGAIGELFF,TGTGCCAGCCAACAGGGGGCCATCGGGGAGCTGTTTTTT
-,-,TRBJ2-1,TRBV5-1,CASSLAPLDTYNEQFF,TGCGCCAGCAGCTTGGCCCCACTCGATACCTACAATGAGCAGTTCTTC
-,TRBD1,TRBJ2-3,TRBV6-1,CASSDRGRTDTQYF,TGTGCCAGCTCCGACAGGGGGCGGACAGATACGCAGTATTTT
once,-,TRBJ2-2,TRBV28,CASSLPQKTNTGELFF,TGTGCCAGCAGTTTACCCCAGAAAACGAACACCGGGGAGCTGTTTTTT
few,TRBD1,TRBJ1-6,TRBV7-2,CASSPSWDSLIHF,TGTGCCAGCAGCCCCTCTTGGGACAGCTTGATCCACTTT
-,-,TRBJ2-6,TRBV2,CASSDRGSGANVLTF,TGTGCCAGCAGTGATCGGGGTTCTGGGGCCAACGTCCTGACTTTC
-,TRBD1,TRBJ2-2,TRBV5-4,CASSVDRGVTGELFF,TGTGCCAGCAGCGTCGACAGGGGTGTCACCGGGGAGCTGTTTTTT
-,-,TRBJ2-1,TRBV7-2,CASSQRLADEQFF,TGTGCCAGCAGCCAGCGGCTAGCAGATGAGCAGTTCTTC
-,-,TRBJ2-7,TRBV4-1,CASSQVASGTYEQCF,-
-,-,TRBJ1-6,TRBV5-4,CASSPPNTGTINSPLHF,TGTGCCAGCAGCCCGCCTAACACAGGGACGATTAATTCACCCCTCCACTTT
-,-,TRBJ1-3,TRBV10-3,CAMGAQDLGNTIYF,TGTGCCATGGGTGCACAGGACTTGGGAAACACCATATATTTT
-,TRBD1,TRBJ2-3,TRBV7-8,CASSLFSGGPDTQYF,TGTGCCAGCAGCTTATTTTCAGGGGGCCCAGATACGCAGTATTTT
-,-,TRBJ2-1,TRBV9,CASSVDSATYNEQFF,TGTGCCAGCAGCGTAGACTCCGCCACTTACAATGAGCAGTTCTTC
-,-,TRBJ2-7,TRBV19,CASSIRLQNEQYF,TGTGCCAGTAGTATTCGACTTCAGAACGAGCAGTACTTC
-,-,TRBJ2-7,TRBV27,CASSFKAGPSYEQYF,TGTGCCAGCAGTTTCAAAGCGGGCCCCTCCTACGAGCAGTACTTC
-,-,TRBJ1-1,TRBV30,CAWSTHPNTEAFF,TGTGCCTGGAGTACGCACCCGAACACTGAAGCTTTCTTT
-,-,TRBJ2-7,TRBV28,CASRSGTPTYEQYF,TGTGCCAGCAGATCCGGGACCCCGACCTACGAGCAGTACTTC
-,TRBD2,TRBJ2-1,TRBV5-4,CASSPVAGVTNEQFF,TGTGCCAGCAGCCCGGTAGCGGGAGTAACGAATGAGCAGTTCTTC
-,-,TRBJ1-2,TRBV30,CAWSFNSLGPYGYTF,TGTGCCTGGAGTTTTAACAGCCTAGGCCCCTATGGCTACACCTTC
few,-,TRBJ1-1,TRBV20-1,CSASPAFF,TGCAGTGCTAGTCCAGCTTTCTTT
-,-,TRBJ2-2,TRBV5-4,CASSTGTSGTGELFF,TGTGCCAGCAGCACAGGGACATCTGGCACCGGGGAGCTGTTTTTT
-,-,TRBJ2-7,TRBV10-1,CASSESGHREQYF,TGCGCCAGCAGTGAGTCTGGGCACCGGGAGCAGTACTTC
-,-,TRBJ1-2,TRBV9,CASSVGTLGYTF,TGTGCCAGCAGCGTCGGGACACTTGGCTACACCTTC
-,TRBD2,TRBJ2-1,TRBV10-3,CAISPGGTNSGNEQFF,TGTGCCATCAGCCCGGGGGGGACTAACTCCGGGAATGAGCAGTTCTTC
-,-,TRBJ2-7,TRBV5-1,CASSFGTGIGSEEQYF,TGCGCCAGCAGCTTCGGCACAGGGATCGGATCGGAGGAGCAGTACTTC
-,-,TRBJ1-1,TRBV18,CASSEGRVNTEAFF,TGTGCCAGCTCAGAAGGCAGGGTGAACACTGAAGCTTTCTTT
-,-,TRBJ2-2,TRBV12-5,CASGQSWTAGTNTGELFF,TGTGCTAGTGGCCAGTCTTGGACAGCGGGAACGAACACCGGGGAGCTGTTTTTT